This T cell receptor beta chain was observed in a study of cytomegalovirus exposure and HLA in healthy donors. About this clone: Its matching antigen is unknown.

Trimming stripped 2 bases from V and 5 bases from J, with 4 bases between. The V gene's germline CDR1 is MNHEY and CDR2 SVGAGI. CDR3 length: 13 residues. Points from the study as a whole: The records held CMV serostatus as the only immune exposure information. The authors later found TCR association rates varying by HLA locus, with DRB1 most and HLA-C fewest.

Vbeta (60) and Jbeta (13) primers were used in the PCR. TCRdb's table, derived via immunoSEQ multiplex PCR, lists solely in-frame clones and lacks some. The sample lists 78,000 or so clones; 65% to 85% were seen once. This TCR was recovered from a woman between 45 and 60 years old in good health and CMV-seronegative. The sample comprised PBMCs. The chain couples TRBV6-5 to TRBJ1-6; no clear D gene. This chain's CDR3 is CASSYDNNSPLHF. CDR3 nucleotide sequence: TGTGCCAGCAGTTACGACAATAATTCACCCCTCCACTTT.